Listed here are 28 T cell receptor beta chains from one sample, sequenced in a study of early T cells in non-severe SARS-CoV-2 infection. In TCRdb, the 5' RACE reads were re-called with MiXCR into one record per CDR3 protein. This sample carries around 100,000 distinct CDR3 sequences, about an eighth of them seen once, and the ten largest clones take 6.2%. The sequenced sample was whole blood. The receptors derive from an adult who was a healthcare worker with PCR-confirmed SARS-CoV-2 infection or an uninfected control (not recorded which).

The table lists this clonotype with a few counts. This sequence joins TRBV7-3 and TRBJ2-2, with D unresolved. This CDR3 is built from 14 residues. Looked up from germline, CDR1 is SGHTA and CDR2 is FQGTGA. The V end was cut by 5 bases, the J end by 5 bases, with 12 bases between. The chain's CDR3 is CASSTNPHTGELFF. CDR3 nucleotides: TGTGCCAGCAGCACCAATCCCCATACCGGGGAGCTGTTTTTT.

The chain combines TRBV6-1 with TRBJ2-1; D remains unclear. CDR3 length: 16 residues. The V end was cut by 2 bases, the J end by 0 bases, with 11 bases between. CDR1 MNHNS and CDR2 SASEGT come from the germline V gene. CDR3 nucleotide sequence: TGTGCCAGCAGTGAAAGTATGTTCTACTCCTACAATGAGCAGTTCTTC. Translating gives CASSESMFYSYNEQFF.

The chain joins TRBV12-3 or TRBV12-4 to TRBJ2-7, with D uncertain. The CDR3 consists of 13 residues. Trimming took off 5 bases at V and 4 bases at J, with 12 bases between the two ends. The CDR3: CASSAATTYEQYF. In DNA, the CDR3 is TGTGCCAGCAGTGCCGCTACCACTTACGAGCAGTACTTC.

The table lists this clonotype with a few counts. The chain carries TRBV19 and TRBJ2-1; no clear D gene. CDR3 length: 13 amino acids. Germline values: CDR1 LNHDA, CDR2 SQIVND (reference sequence). The V gene lost 7 bases and the J gene lost 0 bases, with 7 bases spanning the gap. This CDR3 reads CASTAGSYNEQFF. As DNA, the CDR3 is TGTGCCAGTACCGCCGGCTCCTACAATGAGCAGTTCTTC.

This clonotype was counted only a few times. The chain links TRBV5-6 to TRBJ2-1; TRBD2 matches 9 bases. Losses at the gene ends were 0 bases for V and 6 bases for J; bases not matched to a gene: 1. Germline CDR1 is SGHDT and CDR2 is YYEEEE. This CDR3 contains 14 residues. CDR3 in amino acids: CASSLGLAANEQFF. The CDR3 DNA is TGTGCCAGCAGCTTGGGACTAGCGGCCAATGAGCAGTTCTTC. Using reference TRBV5-6 and TRBJ2-1 for the parts outside the CDR3, the full variable domain is DAGVTQSPTHLIKTRGQQVTLRCSPKSGHDTVSWYQQALGQGPQFIFQYYEEEERQRGNFPDRFSGHQFPNYSSELNVNALLLGDSALYLCASSLGLAANEQFFGPGTRLTVL.

This clonotype was picked up a small number of times. The chain links TRBV5-1 to TRBJ2-5; TRBD2 aligns across 7 bases. The CDR3 has 15 amino acids. Losses at the gene ends were 1 base for V and 2 bases for J; bases not matched to a gene: 5. Germline CDR1 reads SGHRS; CDR2 reads YFSETQ. CDR3 region: CASSLRSGAQETQYF. In nucleotides, the CDR3 is TGCGCCAGCAGCTTGAGGAGCGGGGCACAAGAGACCCAGTACTTC.

This clonotype was seen at least ten times. The chain combines TRBV28 with TRBJ2-3; 10 nucleotides agree with TRBD2. The CDR3 runs 18 residues. Germline values: CDR1 MDHEN, CDR2 SYDVKM. The V segment lost 6 bases and the J segment 1 base; nucleotides outside the gene matches: 13. CDR3 coding DNA: TGTGCCAGCAGCCTTACTTCTACCGGGACTAGCGGCACAGATACGCAGTATTTT. Protein product: CASSLTSTGTSGTDTQYF.

This clonotype occurred a few times. The chain links TRBV19 to TRBJ2-1; D possibly corresponds to TRBD2 (5 bases). The ends were cut back, 3 bases at V and 6 bases at J, with 9 bases in the middle. This CDR3 spans 13 amino acids. Germline V gene sequence: CDR1 LNHDA, CDR2 SQIVND (reference sequence). CDR3: CASSILLVNEQFF. DNA for the CDR3: TGTGCCAGTAGTATTCTACTAGTCAATGAGCAGTTCTTC.

V gene TRBV7-2 combines with J gene TRBJ2-7; 10 nucleotides align to TRBD2. This CDR3 contains 18 residues. Germline CDR1 reads SGHTA; CDR2 reads FQGNSA. With V trimmed by 2 bases and J by 4 bases, 14 bases remained unmatched. CDR3: CASSLRLAGADSIYEQYF. The DNA of the CDR3 is TGTGCCAGCAGCTTAAGGCTAGCGGGAGCAGATTCGATTTACGAGCAGTACTTC. The full variable domain, its missing parts supplied by reference TRBV7-2 and TRBJ2-7, is GAGVSQSPSNKVTEKGKDVELRCDPISGHTALYWYRQSLGQGLEFLIYFQGNSAPDKSGLPSDRFSAERTGGSVSTLTIQRTQQEDSAVYLCASSLRLAGADSIYEQYFGPGTRLTVT.

The chain combines TRBV10-3 with TRBJ2-7; TRBD2 might be the D (7 bases). The CDR3 loop spans 13 amino acids. Between the trimmed V and J ends, which lost 8 bases and 3 bases, there was a span of 14 bases. The germline V gene encodes CDR1 ENHRY and CDR2 SYGVKD. CDR3 nucleotide sequence: TGTGCCATCGGGGGGGCCAGGGTCTACGAGCAGTACTTC. Translated, it gives CAIGGARVYEQYF.

This clonotype was detected only a few times. This CDR3 is CASSLNFGAFF. The CDR3 nucleotides are TGTGCCAGCAGCCTTAATTTTGGGGCTTTCTTT. This chain connects TRBV12-3 or TRBV12-4 to TRBJ1-1; the D is unclear. V shed 6 bases and J shed 11 bases, with 13 bases lying between them. The CDR3 runs to 11 residues.

The chain has TRBV19 and TRBJ1-5; the D is unclear. Trimming left V 6 bases short and J 6 bases short, with 9 bases between. The germline V gene encodes CDR1 LNHDA and CDR2 SQIVND (reference sequence). The CDR3 is made up of 12 amino acids. As DNA, the CDR3 is TGTGCCAGTAGCGACCCTACTCAGCCCCAGCATTTT. Amino acid sequence: CASSDPTQPQHF.

The chain joins TRBV7-9 to TRBJ2-5; maybe TRBD2 (6 bases). Germline CDR1 and CDR2: SEHNR and FQNEAQ (reference sequence). The CDR3 extends over 15 amino acids. Between the trimmed V and J ends, which lost 2 bases and 5 bases, there was a span of 15 bases. CDR3 DNA sequence: TGTGCCAGCAGCTTATATCGCGGGATGGGGGAGACCCAGTACTTC. Amino acids: CASSLYRGMGETQYF.

The chain recombines TRBV27 with TRBJ2-4; D is perhaps TRBD2 (5 bases). Germline lookup yields CDR1 MNHEY and CDR2 SMNVEV (reference sequence). This CDR3 contains 14 residues. Trimming took off 5 bases at V and 9 bases at J, with 17 bases between the two ends. The CDR3, as DNA: TGTGCCAGCAGTCGTCTAGAGGGCAGTAGCATTCAGTACTTC. It yields the protein CASSRLEGSSIQYF.

This sequence joins TRBV19 and TRBJ1-5; the match to TRBD1 covers 7 bases. Germline assignment: CDR1 LNHDA and CDR2 SQIVND (reference sequence). Trimming cost V 4 bases and J 4 bases; bases outside gene matches: 1. This CDR3 has 13 amino acids. The CDR3 DNA reads TGTGCCAGTAGTAAACAGGGGAATCAGCCCCAGCATTTT. It is translated as CASSKQGNQPQHF. The full variable domain, in which reference TRBV19 and TRBJ1-5 provide the parts outside the CDR3, is DGGITQSPKYLFRKEGQNVTLSCEQNLNHDAMYWYRQDPGQGLRLIYYSQIVNDFQKGDIAEGYSVSREKKESFPLTVTSAQKNPTAFYLCASSKQGNQPQHFGDGTRLSIL.

This clonotype has at least ten counts. The chain couples TRBV20-1 to TRBJ2-7; D is possibly TRBD2 (5 bases). The CDR3 contains 14 residues. Per the germline V gene, CDR1 is DFQATT and CDR2 is SNEGSKA (reference sequence). V shed 4 bases and J shed 2 bases, with 15 bases lying between them. DNA of the CDR3: TGCAGTGCTAAGACGTTGGCGGGCCCCTACGAGCAGTACTTC. Translated: CSAKTLAGPYEQYF.

In this sample, this clonotype turned up a few times. The chain employs TRBV20-1 and TRBJ2-5; D is undetermined. Germline CDR1 is DFQATT and CDR2 is SNEGSKA (reference sequence). There are 15 residues in the CDR3. V lost 0 bases and J lost 5, with 16 bases in between. Here the CDR3 DNA reads TGCAGTGCTAGAGATCCTACGGGCGATGGCGAGACCCAGTACTTC. It is translated as CSARDPTGDGETQYF.

This clonotype was counted once. Sequence at one end of the junction differs from germline and may be a read error. The rearrangement joins TRBV30 to TRBJ2-4; maybe TRBD1 (6 bases). CDR1 is GTSNPN and CDR2 is SVGIG in the germline V gene (reference sequence). The CDR3 is made up of 14 amino acids. For the CDR3, the DNA is TGTACCTGGAGTGTAGGGGGAGCCAAAAACATTCAGTACTTC. It translates to CTWSVGGAKNIQYF.

This sequence joins TRBV2 and TRBJ2-4; TRBD2 matches at 8 bases. Per germline, CDR1 SNHLY and CDR2 FYNNEI. The CDR3 contains 13 residues. Unmatched junction bases numbered 3, after V lost 2 bases and J lost 9 bases. The CDR3 DNA sequence: TGTGCCAGCAGTGAAAGCAGCGGGGGCATTCAGTACTTC. Amino acids: CASSESSGGIQYF.

The chain employs TRBV28 and TRBJ2-1; D is uncertain. This CDR3 contains 15 residues. Germline CDR1 is MDHEN and CDR2 is SYDVKM. V was cut by 6 bases and J by 0 bases, with 12 bases left in between. CDR3 region: CASRRTVSSYNEQFF. DNA of the CDR3: TGTGCCAGCAGACGTACCGTGAGCTCCTACAATGAGCAGTTCTTC. Full variable domain (outside the CDR3, taken from reference TRBV28 and TRBJ2-1): DVKVTQSSRYLVKRTGEKVFLECVQDMDHENMFWYRQDPGLGLRLIYFSYDVKMKEKGDIPEGYSVSREKKERFSLILESASTNQTSMYLCASRRTVSSYNEQFFGPGTRLTVL.

This clonotype turned up a few times. The V call is TRBV28, the J call TRBJ2-7; 10 nucleotides align to TRBD2. With 0 bases clipped from V and 6 bases from J, the junction kept 5 bases outside the gene matches. The CDR3 sequence is 15 residues long. In germline, CDR1 is MDHEN, CDR2 SYDVKM. The CDR3 loop is CASSLWSTSGTEQYF. The CDR3, as DNA: TGTGCCAGCAGTTTATGGTCAACTAGCGGGACCGAGCAGTACTTC. The variable domain in full, with the rest retrieved from reference TRBV28 and TRBJ2-7, is DVKVTQSSRYLVKRTGEKVFLECVQDMDHENMFWYRQDPGLGLRLIYFSYDVKMKEKGDIPEGYSVSREKKERFSLILESASTNQTSMYLCASSLWSTSGTEQYFGPGTRLTVT.

This clonotype appeared many times. The CDR3 DNA reads as TGTGCCAGCAGAATTGGCAGGGGGCCCTACGAGCAGTACTTC. Translated: CASRIGRGPYEQYF. This chain connects TRBV6-5 to TRBJ2-7, with 8 bases matching TRBD1. The CDR3 loop spans 14 amino acids. V was pared by 6 bases and J by 2 bases, with 6 bases of the junction left unmatched. The germline V gene encodes CDR1 MNHEY and CDR2 SVGAGI.

This clonotype came up many times. The rearrangement uses TRBV12-3 or TRBV12-4 and TRBJ2-4; D is perhaps TRBD1 (5 bases). Trimming pared 3 bases from V and 8 bases from J, leaving 11 bases between. CDR3 size: 13 residues. The CDR3 nucleotides are TGTGCCAGCAGTTTCCAGGGTCCGGACATTCAGTACTTC. It specifies CASSFQGPDIQYF.

This clonotype was seen only a few times. The chain is built from TRBV27 and TRBJ2-3; D is unresolved. CDR3 length: 13 amino acids. V lost 2 bases to trimming and J lost 0 bases, with 3 bases between them. From germline, CDR1 is MNHEY and CDR2 SMNVEV (reference sequence). For the CDR3, the DNA is TGTGCCAGCAGTTTAGTTAGCACAGATACGCAGTATTTT. This sequence encodes CASSLVSTDTQYF.

This clonotype occurred many times. The chain has TRBV18 and TRBJ2-1, with TRBD2 matching 9 bases. V was pared by 3 bases and J by 2 bases, with 2 bases of the junction left unmatched. Germline CDR1 and CDR2: KGHSH and LQKENI. The CDR3 is made up of 15 amino acids. The CDR3 is CASSPIAGAYNEQFF. The CDR3 DNA follows: TGTGCCAGCTCACCCATAGCGGGAGCCTACAATGAGCAGTTCTTC.

In its sample, this clonotype was seen a few times. The chain couples TRBV28 to TRBJ2-5; maybe TRBD2 (6 bases). This CDR3 has 15 residues. Germline loops: CDR1 MDHEN, CDR2 SYDVKM. Trimming left V 7 bases short and J 2 bases short, with 17 bases between. The CDR3 region is CASIPRGEPQETQYF. Written as DNA, the CDR3 is TGTGCCAGCATCCCACGCGGGGAACCTCAAGAGACCCAGTACTTC.

This clonotype turned up a few times. The CDR3, as DNA: TGCAGTGCTAGTAGGCAGGGGGCGATTCTGAAAGAGACCCAGTACTTC. Encoded protein: CSASRQGAILKETQYF. V gene TRBV20-1 combines with J gene TRBJ2-5; TRBD1 matches 8 bases. Per the germline V gene, CDR1 is DFQATT and CDR2 is SNEGSKA (reference sequence). Losses at the gene ends were 3 bases for V and 3 bases for J; bases not matched to a gene: 12. The CDR3 runs to 16 residues.

Comment on this clonotype: A much more abundant neighbour one base away suggests this may be a read error. This chain uses TRBV5-1 with TRBJ2-5; possible D gene TRBD2, 8 bases. V was cut by 8 bases and J by 0 bases, with 14 bases left in between. The CDR3 spans 14 residues. The germline gives CDR1 SGHRS, CDR2 YFSETQ. The CDR3 loop is CARSGGQYQETQYF. CDR3 coding DNA: TGCGCCAGGAGCGGGGGACAGTACCAAGAGACCCAGTACTTC.